This TCR beta chain stems from a study of T-cell reconstitution after alpha-beta-depleted transplantation in children. Trimming removed 2 bases from V and 4 bases from J; junction bases left unmatched: 12. The CDR3 runs 17 residues. Preparing the TCRbeta library involved the use of unique molecular identifiers. Each CDR3 protein is one row after TCRdb ran MiXCR on the PCR reads. The sample lists about 340,000 distinct CDR3 sequences; 13% were seen once. In this sample, this clonotype turned up a few times. The sequences come from PBMCs, collected from the stem cell graft. The TCR sequence derives from a human donor who donated a stem cell graft to a child with Fanconi anemia. This sequence joins TRBV12-3 or TRBV12-4 and TRBJ1-2, with 8 bases aligning to TRBD1. CDR3 DNA: TGTGCCAGCAGTTTATGGGCAGGGGGCGCGTTAGTCTATGGCTACACCTTC. Translated, it gives CASSLWAGGALVYGYTF.